This TCR beta chain was found in a study of blood T cell repertoires in COVID-19. Across the whole study: The origin of the acute and convalescent COVID-19 samples was the United States, Italy and Spain. T cells, B-cell-depleted T cells, or PBMCs provided the cDNA or gDNA that served as material.

CDR1 is SGHRS, CDR2 YFSETQ, per germline. Between the trimmed V and J ends, which lost 0 bases and 4 bases, there was a span of 13 bases. The CDR3 has 15 amino acids. The authors' processing: Quantification of nucleated cells was approximated via reference gene primer amplification. The data were produced by immunoSEQ multiplex PCR, yet TCRdb's version contains in-frame clones alone and is incomplete. V and J calls and clone size come straight from that table; D and trimming were deduced from the DNA. Found here are around 120,000 clones, about four fifths of them singletons; the top ten hold 2% to 2.5%.

This TCR was recovered from a man between 65 and 85 years old with acute or convalescent COVID-19. The J gene is TRBJ2-5, the V gene TRBV5-1; D call uncertain. Sequenced input: peripheral blood. The CDR3 spells CASSLENSLRETQYF. CDR3 DNA: TGCGCCAGCAGCTTGGAGAATTCTCTGCGAGAGACCCAGTACTTC.